The rows below give T cell receptor beta chains drawn from one sample of a study of tumor and adjacent non-tumor tissue in lung cancer. Each CDR3 protein is one row after TCRdb ran MiXCR on the multiplex PCR reads. The repertoire consists of roughly 74,000 distinct CDR3 sequences, with less than 85% occurring once and the leading ten covering 40%. The source material was distant non-tumor lung tissue. These receptors all come from a man between 70 and 80 years old with non-small cell lung cancer. Both conserved end residues are part of each CDR3. Each record gives: J gene, V gene, CDR3 protein.

j_call: TRBJ2-2
v_call: TRBV11-1
cdr3_aa: CASSLTWDTGELFF

j_call: TRBJ1-1
v_call: TRBV11-3
cdr3_aa: CASREQGRIEAFF

j_call: TRBJ2-1
v_call: TRBV28
cdr3_aa: CASSSLAGGHDEQFF

j_call: TRBJ2-1
v_call: TRBV6-1
cdr3_aa: CANSDKLEGEVREQFF

j_call: TRBJ1-1
v_call: TRBV30
cdr3_aa: CAFRGGNTEAFF

j_call: TRBJ2-7
v_call: TRBV28
cdr3_aa: CASSFTVTYSGRTTGYGQYF

j_call: TRBJ2-1
v_call: TRBV29-1
cdr3_aa: CSIGAGDEQFF

j_call: TRBJ2-2
v_call: TRBV11-3
cdr3_aa: CASTYGGRDRGGELFF

j_call: TRBJ2-2
v_call: TRBV6-2/TRBV6-3
cdr3_aa: CACSPGAGDTGELFF

j_call: TRBJ2-3
v_call: TRBV11-2
cdr3_aa: CASSFSDTDTQYF

j_call: TRBJ2-3
v_call: TRBV5-1
cdr3_aa: CASGLLASGDTDTQYF

j_call: TRBJ2-3
v_call: TRBV29-1
cdr3_aa: CTAAGTRGTDTQYF

j_call: TRBJ1-1
v_call: TRBV28
cdr3_aa: CASLHGRAYTEAFF

j_call: TRBJ2-5
v_call: TRBV11-2
cdr3_aa: CASSFGQGKLETQYF

j_call: TRBJ2-2
v_call: TRBV7-9
cdr3_aa: CANSAGQTNTGELFF

j_call: TRBJ2-3
v_call: TRBV29-1
cdr3_aa: CSAAYVDTQYF

j_call: TRBJ2-1
v_call: TRBV20-1
cdr3_aa: CSASTPLAGDGEQFF

j_call: TRBJ1-5
v_call: TRBV12-3/TRBV12-4
cdr3_aa: CASSLGTGGNQPLHF

j_call: TRBJ2-2
v_call: TRBV4-2
cdr3_aa: CACSQDYRGWAPGELFF

j_call: TRBJ2-1
v_call: TRBV29-1
cdr3_aa: CIVEATMGNEQFF

j_call: TRBJ2-2
v_call: TRBV12-3/TRBV12-4
cdr3_aa: CASSPQHGNAGELCF

j_call: TRBJ1-1
v_call: TRBV20-1
cdr3_aa: CAGAEPINNEAFF

j_call: TRBJ2-2
v_call: TRBV4-1
cdr3_aa: CASSQVSFWAGSVTGELFF

j_call: TRBJ2-5
v_call: TRBV12-3/TRBV12-4
cdr3_aa: CASSPDLRTQYF

j_call: TRBJ2-1
v_call: TRBV6-1
cdr3_aa: CVANTGNEQFF

j_call: TRBJ2-5
v_call: TRBV5-1
cdr3_aa: CASSLGQMRKTQYF

j_call: TRBJ2-3
v_call: TRBV11-3
cdr3_aa: CASSLSQSGDRLHYF

j_call: .
v_call: TRBV20-1
cdr3_aa: CSAQILGDNHPQYF

j_call: TRBJ2-7
v_call: TRBV6-2/TRBV6-3
cdr3_aa: CVSTDGYRQVPYEQYF

j_call: TRBJ2-5
v_call: TRBV12-3/TRBV12-4
cdr3_aa: CASSGPAGVMETQYF

j_call: TRBJ2-6
v_call: TRBV6-6
cdr3_aa: CASSSGTGFSGGTNVLTF

j_call: TRBJ2-5
v_call: TRBV11-2
cdr3_aa: CASSLVCTSGGRKETQYF

j_call: TRBJ1-2
v_call: TRBV5-1
cdr3_aa: CASSNGQQPNYGHTF

j_call: TRBJ2-1
v_call: TRBV12-3/TRBV12-4
cdr3_aa: CTSSSPQEQFF

j_call: TRBJ2-5
v_call: TRBV11-1
cdr3_aa: CVSSLPSGGQETQYF

j_call: TRBJ1-1
v_call: TRBV29-1
cdr3_aa: CSVTKGIGTVAFF

j_call: TRBJ2-3
v_call: TRBV4-2
cdr3_aa: CASSLAASGSSKGQATQYF

j_call: TRBJ1-1
v_call: TRBV6-6
cdr3_aa: CASSPSMGRNTEAFF

j_call: TRBJ1-1
v_call: TRBV10-3
cdr3_aa: CAINETQWQVTEAFF

j_call: TRBJ2-3
v_call: TRBV20-1
cdr3_aa: CCVSPSGRARDTQYF

j_call: TRBJ1-1
v_call: TRBV4-1
cdr3_aa: CASTPQTTTKAFF

j_call: TRBJ2-5
v_call: TRBV6-1
cdr3_aa: CDSSHGVGGQETQCF

j_call: TRBJ2-7
v_call: TRBV10-2
cdr3_aa: CASFSGTGYDEQYF

j_call: TRBJ1-1
v_call: TRBV12-3/TRBV12-4
cdr3_aa: CASGRRTAEAFF

j_call: TRBJ1-1
v_call: TRBV6-5
cdr3_aa: CANSWTGKAGAFF

j_call: TRBJ1-1
v_call: TRBV6-5
cdr3_aa: CASSYHSRIPSSANTKAFF

j_call: TRBJ2-3
v_call: TRBV29-1
cdr3_aa: CSVAGTSSTDMQYF